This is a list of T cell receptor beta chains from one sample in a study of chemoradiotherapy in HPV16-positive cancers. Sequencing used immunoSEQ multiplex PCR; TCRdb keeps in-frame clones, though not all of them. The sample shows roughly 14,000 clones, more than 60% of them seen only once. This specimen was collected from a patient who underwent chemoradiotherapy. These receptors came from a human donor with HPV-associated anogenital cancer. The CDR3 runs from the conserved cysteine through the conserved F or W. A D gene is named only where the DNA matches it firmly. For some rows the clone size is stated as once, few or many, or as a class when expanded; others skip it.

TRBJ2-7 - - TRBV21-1 TGTGCCAGCAGCATGTTTAGGATACCGGGACGGACACTCTACGAGCAGTACTTC CASSMFRIPGRTLYEQYF
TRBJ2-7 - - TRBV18 TGTGCCAGCTCAGACTCCTACGAGCAGTACTTC CASSDSYEQYF
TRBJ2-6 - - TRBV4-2 TGTGCCAGCAGCCAAGAAATGGCAGGAGGGGCCAACGTCCTGACTTTC CASSQEMAGGANVLTF
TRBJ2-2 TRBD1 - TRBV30 TGTGCCTGGAGTGCGCCGGGACAGGTTAACACCGGGGAGCTGTTTTTT CAWSAPGQVNTGELFF
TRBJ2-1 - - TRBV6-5 TGTGCCAGCAGACGACCGGATAATGAGCAGTTCTTC CASRRPDNEQFF
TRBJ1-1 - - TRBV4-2 TGTGCCAGCAGCCAAGATCAGGAGGGACAACATGCTTTCTTT CASSQDQEGQHAFF
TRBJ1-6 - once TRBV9 TGTGCCAGCAGCGTAGACGCCACTTTTAATTCACCCCTCCACTTT CASSVDATFNSPLHF
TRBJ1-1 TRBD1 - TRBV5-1 TGCGCCAGCAGCCAAGGGACAGGGGGCGCGTACACTGAAGCTTTCTTT CASSQGTGGAYTEAFF
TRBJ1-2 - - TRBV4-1 TGCGCCAGCAGCCAAGGCCTGTCTTCTAACTATGGCTACACCTTC CASSQGLSSNYGYTF
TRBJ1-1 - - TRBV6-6 TGTGCCAGCAGTTACAACGCTGAAGCTTTCTTT CASSYNAEAFF
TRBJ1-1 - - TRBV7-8 TGTGCCAGCAGCTTAGCGGCAGCCTTAGAGGCACTCACTGAAGCTTTCTTT CASSLAAALEALTEAFF
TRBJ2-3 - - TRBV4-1 TGCGCCAGCAGCCAAGTTTTCACAGATACGCAGTATTTT CASSQVFTDTQYF
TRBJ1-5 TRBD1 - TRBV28 TGTGCCAGCAGTCCTGACAGGGGGGCTCAGCCCCAGCATTTT CASSPDRGAQPQHF
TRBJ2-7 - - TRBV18 TGTGCCAGCTCACCACCATTAGAGACTTCCTACGAGCAGTACTTC CASSPPLETSYEQYF
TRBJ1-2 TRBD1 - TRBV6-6 TGTGCCAGCAGTGACAGGGTGCACTATGGCTACACCTTC CASSDRVHYGYTF
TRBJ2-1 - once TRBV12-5 TGTGCTAGTGGTTTGGTACTGGGCGGGGCAGACAATGAGCAGTTCTTC CASGLVLGGADNEQFF
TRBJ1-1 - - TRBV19 TGTGCCAGTACCGAATGGGGGAACACTGAAGCTTTCTTT CASTEWGNTEAFF
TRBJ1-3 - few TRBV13 TGTGCCGCCCGCGGGCCCGGAAACACCATATATTTT CAARGPGNTIYF
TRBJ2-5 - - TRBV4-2 TGTGCCAGCAGCCAAGGCGGGACTGGGAAGGTGACCCAGTACTTC CASSQGGTGKVTQYF
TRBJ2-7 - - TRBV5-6 TGTGCCAGCAGCAACGGCGGGGCCTTATACTACGAGCAGTACTTC CASSNGGALYYEQYF
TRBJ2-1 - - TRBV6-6 TGTGCCAGTCGCCAGGTGAAATTTTCCTACAATGAGCAGTTCTTC CASRQVKFSYNEQFF
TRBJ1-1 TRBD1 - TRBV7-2 TGTGCCAGCAGCTCCCACCAGGGGGTGAACACTGAAGCTTTCTTT CASSSHQGVNTEAFF
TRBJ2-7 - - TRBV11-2 TGTGCCAGCAGCCCGACGGGGTCGGGAATCTACGAGCAGTACTTC CASSPTGSGIYEQYF
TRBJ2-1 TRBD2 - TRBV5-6 TGTGCCAGCAGCTTGGTACTAGCGCCGTACAATGAGCAGTTCTTC CASSLVLAPYNEQFF
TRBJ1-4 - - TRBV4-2 TGTGCCAGCAGCCAAGGGGCCAGGAATAATGAAAAACTGTTTTTT CASSQGARNNEKLFF
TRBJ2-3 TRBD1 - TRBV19 TGTGCCAGTAACCCCCCGGGACGGACAGGTACGCAGTATTTT CASNPPGRTGTQYF